Reported below is one TCR beta chain. Its antigen remains unidentified. These data originate in a study of cytomegalovirus exposure and HLA in healthy donors. The CDR3 is 15 residues long. Germline V gives CDR1 ENHRY, CDR2 SYGVKD. The V and J ends lost 5 bases and 6 bases respectively, with 17 bases between them. PCR primers comprised 60 Vbeta and 13 Jbeta primers. Some clones are missing from TCRdb's copy, which holds only in-frame ones; the method was immunoSEQ multiplex PCR. This table holds 85,000 to 130,000 clones, more than 65% found once. Study observations and caveats: CMV serostatus stood as the only immune exposure information on hand.

Specimen: PBMCs. This sequence originates from a woman in her forties or fifties in good health and CMV-seropositive. The chain is built from TRBV10-3 and TRBJ2-1; possible D gene TRBD1, 6 bases. The CDR3 nucleotides read TGTGCCATCAGTTCCCAACAGGGATCCCTCAATGAGCAGTTCTTC. Its translation: CAISSQQGSLNEQFF.